The clone carrying this T cell receptor beta chain ranks as medium-sized in terms of frequency. What it binds is not known. Assay used: immunoSEQ multiplex PCR; TCRdb lists only in-frame clones, some missing. The specimen's table records just under 10,000 clones. This sample was included in a study of synovial regulatory T cells in juvenile arthritis. As for the study in general: A few patients were therapy-naive; five to seven received methotrexate alone.

Overall study results and limits: CDR3 overlap with synovial Tregs was higher for iaTregs than other blood Tregs. Synovial Teff and blood CPL repertoires partially overlapped with iaTreg TCR repertoires, which were largely patient-private.

Germline CDR1 KGHSH, CDR2 LQKENI. The CDR3 consists of 14 residues. The nucleotide record is missing. The sequencing sample was made of Treg cells from blood. The subset is: remaining (HLA-DR-negative) circulating blood Treg cells. The clonotype originates from a donor between 2 and 29 years old with juvenile idiopathic arthritis. The chain combines TRBV18 with TRBJ1-2; the D call from TCRdb, TRBD1, cannot be confirmed without DNA. CDR3 residues: CASSPGDSPYGYTF.